The 26 T cell receptor beta chains given below trace back to one sample, sequenced in a study of OX40 agonist ivuxolimab in advanced cancers. The protocol was immunoSEQ multiplex PCR, while the TCRdb copy is restricted to in-frame clones and leaves out a portion. In the table there are around 92,000 clones, 90% to 95% of which are singletons. The sequencing used CD4+ or CD8+ T cells sorted from blood, collected in a trial of the OX40 agonist ivuxolimab. The receptors were sampled from an adult with an advanced solid tumor such as melanoma, head and neck, liver or kidney cancer.

The rearrangement joins TRBV5-6 to TRBJ1-1; 9 bases are shared with TRBD1. Germline V gene sequence: CDR1 SGHDT, CDR2 YYEEEE. The junction had 7 bases not matched to a gene; V was cut back by 3 bases and J by 1 base. CDR3 length equals 16 residues. CDR3 loop: CASSSPRQGGNTEAFF. The CDR3 DNA sequence: TGTGCCAGCAGCTCTCCGCGACAGGGGGGGAACACTGAAGCTTTCTTT.

This sequence joins TRBV19 and TRBJ1-1; D unresolved. Germline CDR1 reads LNHDA; CDR2 reads SQIVND (reference sequence). V dropped 3 bases and J dropped 1 base, with 9 bases sitting between them. The CDR3 sequence is 14 residues long. The CDR3 spells CASSMYPRNTEAFF. For the CDR3, the DNA is TGTGCCAGTAGTATGTACCCTAGGAACACTGAAGCTTTCTTT.

This clone was observed a single time. CDR3 sequence (DNA): TGCGCCAGCAGTCCTGGACGCGGGGGGAACATTCAGTACTTC. It encodes CASSPGRGGNIQYF. J is TRBJ2-4 and V is TRBV5-1, with TRBD2 matching over 8 bases. The V segment lost 5 bases and the J segment 7 bases; nucleotides outside the gene matches: 8. Per germline, CDR1 SGHRS and CDR2 YFSETQ. This CDR3 contains 14 residues.

This clone has only one observation. The V and J genes are TRBV10-3 and TRBJ2-1; D not certain. The CDR3 length is 14 residues. Trimming removed 3 bases at V and 5 bases at J, with 11 bases between. From germline, CDR1 is ENHRY and CDR2 SYGVKD. The CDR3 protein is CAISENARDNEQFF. The CDR3 region has the DNA TGTGCCATCAGTGAAAACGCCCGAGACAATGAGCAGTTCTTC.

The chain carries TRBV18 and TRBJ2-5, with 8 bases aligning to TRBD2. V lost 6 bases to trimming and J lost 5 bases; unmatched junction nucleotides: 11. CDR3 length: 15 amino acids. The germline CDR1 and CDR2 sequences are KGHSH and LQKENI. The CDR3 here is CASSPPGGASETQYF. CDR3 DNA: TGTGCCAGCTCGCCCCCCGGGGGGGCGAGTGAGACCCAGTACTTC.

V usage is TRBV28 and J usage is TRBJ1-2; 12 nucleotides line up with TRBD1. This CDR3 region has 17 residues. V shed 2 bases and J 1 base; nucleotides not matched to a gene: 5. CDR1 is MDHEN and CDR2 is SYDVKM in the germline V gene. The DNA for the CDR3 is TGTGCCAGCAGTTTAATCGGGACAGGGGGCCTTAACTATGGCTACACCTTC. This gives the protein CASSLIGTGGLNYGYTF.

The V gene is TRBV19, the J gene TRBJ2-7; 8 nucleotides align to TRBD2. Germline CDR1 and CDR2: LNHDA and SQIVND (reference sequence). The ends lost 4 bases at V and 2 bases at J; junction bases unmatched: 4. CDR3 size: 14 residues. The CDR3 reads CASSKTSGTYEQYV. CDR3 sequence (DNA): TGTGCCAGTAGTAAAACTAGCGGTACCTACGAGCAGTACGTC.

The J gene is TRBJ1-2, the V gene TRBV6-6, with D hard to call. The CDR3 consists of 16 residues. Germline CDR1 MNHNY, CDR2 SVGAGI (reference sequence). Trimming removed 1 base at V and 2 bases at J, with 14 bases between. The CDR3 DNA reads as TGTGCCAGCAGTTACTATGCTGGGGAGGAAAACTATGGCTACACCTTC. As protein: CASSYYAGEENYGYTF.

The chain recombines TRBV19 with TRBJ1-5, with D unresolved. CDR1 and CDR2 (germline): LNHDA, SQIVND (reference sequence). V was cut by 1 base and J by 0 bases, with 10 bases left in between. This CDR3 region has 16 residues. CDR3 sequence: CASSIAAYDSNQPQHF. In nucleotides, the CDR3 is TGTGCCAGTAGTATAGCGGCCTATGATAGCAATCAGCCCCAGCATTTT.

The chain joins TRBV2 to TRBJ1-5; D remains ambiguous. CDR3 length: 12 residues. Germline CDR1 and CDR2: SNHLY and FYNNEI. Trimming removed 2 bases at V and 9 bases at J, with 8 bases between. For the CDR3, the DNA is TGTGCCAGCAGTGAACGTACTCGGCCCCAGCATTTT. This sequence encodes CASSERTRPQHF.

Note on this clone: This specimen includes other DNA sequences encoding the same CDR3. This chain links TRBV30 with TRBJ1-6; D may be TRBD1 (5 bases). CDR1 is GTSNPN, CDR2 SVGIG, per germline (reference sequence). CDR3 length: 13 amino acids. V gave up 0 bases and J gave up 10 bases, with 10 bases separating them. The CDR3 loop reads CAWSVRGDSPLHF. CDR3 nucleotide sequence: TGTGCCTGGAGTGTACGCGGGGACTCACCCCTCCACTTT.

The gene calls are TRBV7-2 and TRBJ2-3, with 13 bases matching TRBD2. V trimming: 5 bases; J trimming: 2 bases; junction bases outside the gene matches: 4. Looked up from germline, CDR1 is SGHTA and CDR2 is FQGNSA. This CDR3 spans 16 amino acids. CDR3 sequence: CASSLLAGGTTDTQYF. CDR3 DNA sequence: TGTGCCAGCAGCCTACTAGCGGGGGGGACCACAGATACGCAGTATTTT.

The genes are TRBV27 and TRBJ2-7; D is perhaps TRBD1 (5 bases). The CDR3 has 15 residues. V was shortened by 7 bases and J by 1 base, with 17 bases between the two germline ends. Looked up from germline, CDR1 is MNHEY and CDR2 is SMNVEV (reference sequence). The CDR3 DNA reads as TGTGCCAGCACCTTTATGGGTGCAGGGTCCTACGAGCAGTACTTC. Its translation: CASTFMGAGSYEQYF.

This sequence joins TRBV29-1 and TRBJ2-4, with 7 bases matching TRBD2. V trimming: 4 bases; J trimming: 8 bases; junction bases outside the gene matches: 8. Germline lookup yields CDR1 SQVTM and CDR2 ANQGSEA. This CDR3 is 13 amino acids long. The CDR3 nucleotides are TGCAGCGTTGGCAATCGCGGGAGAGACATTCAGTACTTC. Encoded protein: CSVGNRGRDIQYF. The full variable domain, rest sourced from reference TRBV29-1 and TRBJ2-4, is SAVISQKPSRDICQRGTSLTIQCQVDSQVTMMFWYRQQPGQSLTLIATANQGSEATYESGFVIDKFPISRPNLTFSTLTVSNMSPEDSSIYLCSVGNRGRDIQYFGAGTRLSVL.

The rearrangement links TRBV4-3 to TRBJ2-3, with 10 bases that match TRBD1. Trimming removed 3 bases from V and 2 bases from J; junction bases left unmatched: 5. In germline, CDR1 is LGHNA, CDR2 YSLEER. The CDR3 covers 16 residues. This CDR3 is CASSQWTGGVTDTQYF. The CDR3 DNA reads TGCGCCAGCAGCCAGTGGACAGGGGGGGTCACAGATACGCAGTATTTT.

The V gene is TRBV27, the J gene TRBJ2-3; no definite D call. The CDR3 extends over 14 amino acids. CDR1 MNHEY and CDR2 SMNVEV come from the germline V gene (reference sequence). V gave up 3 bases and J gave up 1 base, with 8 bases separating them. The CDR3 region is CASSFFPGTDTQYF. The CDR3 coding sequence is TGTGCCAGCAGTTTTTTCCCCGGCACAGATACGCAGTATTTT.

The chain recombines TRBV6-5 with TRBJ1-2, with no clear D. The length of the CDR3 is 15 residues. The germline V gene has CDR1 MNHEY and CDR2 SVGAGI. V shed 0 bases and J shed 0 bases, with 8 bases lying between them. CDR3: CASSYSIQTNYGYTF. The CDR3 region has the DNA TGTGCCAGCAGTTACTCGATTCAGACTAACTATGGCTACACCTTC.

The V gene is TRBV2, the J gene TRBJ2-1, with 7 bases that match TRBD2. CDR1 is SNHLY and CDR2 is FYNNEI in the germline V gene. The CDR3 contains 15 residues. The trim removed 4 bases at V and 2 bases at J, leaving 5 bases unmatched. The CDR3: CASSVESGAYNEQFF. CDR3 DNA sequence: TGTGCCAGCAGTGTCGAGAGCGGGGCCTACAATGAGCAGTTCTTC.

The V gene is TRBV30, the J gene TRBJ1-5, with TRBD1 matching 10 bases. The V gene's germline CDR1 is GTSNPN and CDR2 SVGIG (reference sequence). The trim removed 0 bases at V and 6 bases at J, leaving 8 bases unmatched. CDR3 length: 16 amino acids. The CDR3 sequence: CAWSVIGTGERQPQHF. CDR3 DNA sequence: TGTGCCTGGAGTGTAATAGGGACAGGGGAGCGTCAGCCCCAGCATTTT.

The CDR3 here is CASSLSPAGGYGYTF. The CDR3 DNA follows: TGTGCCAGCAGCTTATCCCCGGCGGGGGGCTATGGCTACACCTTC. This rearrangement joins TRBV13 to TRBJ1-2; a weak D match, TRBD1 (5 bases). V lost 2 bases and J lost 4, with 14 bases in between. CDR3 length: 15 amino acids. In germline, CDR1 is PRHDT, CDR2 FYEKMQ (reference sequence).

This chain links TRBV10-3 with TRBJ2-3; no definite D call. Looked up from germline, CDR1 is ENHRY and CDR2 is SYGVKD. Trimming pared 6 bases from V and 6 bases from J, leaving 16 bases between. The CDR3 is made up of 14 amino acids. The DNA for the CDR3 is TGTGCCATCAGCTCCGCGTCACCTGAGGATACGCAGTATTTT. Translating gives CAISSASPEDTQYF.

The V and J genes are TRBV4-2 and TRBJ1-4; D not certain. The CDR3 consists of 17 residues. The germline V gene encodes CDR1 LGHNA and CDR2 YNFKEQ. Trimming shortened V by 2 bases and J by 7 bases, and 20 bases separated the two germline ends. The CDR3 region has the DNA TGTGCCAGCAGCCAAACCGGCTCGACTGCCCGGGGTGAAAAACTGTTTTTT. The encoded protein is CASSQTGSTARGEKLFF.

The V gene is TRBV28, the J gene TRBJ1-6; 7 bases fit TRBD1. The length of the CDR3 is 17 residues. Germline CDR1 and CDR2: MDHEN and SYDVKM. Trimming took 6 bases from V and 6 from J; bases not matched to a gene: 14. CDR3 in amino acids: CASSWDRSSGINSPLHF. DNA for the CDR3: TGTGCCAGCAGCTGGGACAGATCATCGGGAATTAATTCACCCCTCCACTTT.

The V call is TRBV18, the J call TRBJ1-3; D is possibly TRBD1 (5 bases). From germline, CDR1 is KGHSH and CDR2 LQKENI. The CDR3 covers 16 residues. V gave up 4 bases and J gave up 3 bases, with 16 bases separating them. The DNA for the CDR3 is TGTGCCAGCTCACATCCCGGGACCAGTGGTGGAAACACCATATATTTT. This gives the protein CASSHPGTSGGNTIYF.

The chain couples TRBV7-2 to TRBJ1-2, with D perhaps TRBD1 (5 bases). The germline V and J ends were trimmed by 5 bases and 4 bases, with 14 bases remaining between them. The germline gives CDR1 SGHTA, CDR2 FQGNSA. This CDR3 is 14 amino acids long. The CDR3 bases are TGTGCCAGCAGCCCCTCAGTCAGGGCCTATGGCTACACCTTC. Translated: CASSPSVRAYGYTF.

The chain couples TRBV30 to TRBJ2-7, with D perhaps matching TRBD2 (6 bases). Germline CDR1 and CDR2: GTSNPN and SVGIG (reference sequence). Trimming left V 8 bases short and J 2 bases short, with 16 bases between. This CDR3 comprises 13 residues. CDR3: CAGIGTATYEQYV. CDR3 nucleotides: TGTGCCGGGATAGGGACTGCCACCTACGAGCAGTACGTC.